These 8 T cell receptor beta chains originate from one sample sequenced in a study of blood T cell repertoires in COVID-19 (dated by TCRdb to 2018 to 2021). Library preparation employed the immunoSEQ multiplex PCR assay. Held by TCRdb, this immuneACCESS table contains in-frame sequences only and omits some clones. Under half of the omission traces to an unresolved V gene where checked; the cause of the rest is unknown. This sample gives about 53,000 clones in total; approximately 87% of them show up just once. 3.5% to 4.5% of the sample rests with the top ten. The specimen was peripheral blood. All receptors derive from a man aged 50 to 59 with acute or convalescent COVID-19.

The chain carries TRBV9 and TRBJ2-2; 14 nucleotides align to TRBD2. This CDR3 contains 15 residues. V trimming: 7 bases; J trimming: 6 bases; junction bases outside the gene matches: 5. Germline V lookup: CDR1 SGDLS, CDR2 YYNGEE. CDR3 DNA: TGTGCCAGCTCGGGACTAGCGGGAGTGGCCGGGGAGCTGTTTTTT. Residues: CASSGLAGVAGELFF.

This chain links TRBV24-1 with TRBJ2-5, with 9 bases lining up with TRBD2. The germline V gene has CDR1 KGHDR and CDR2 SFDVKD. Trimming at V came to 4 bases and at J to 7 bases, leaving 6 bases not matched to a gene. The CDR3 has 14 residues. This chain's CDR3 is CATSEASGVRTQYF. As DNA, the CDR3 is TGTGCCACCAGTGAGGCTAGCGGGGTCCGGACCCAGTACTTC.

This sequence joins TRBV9 and TRBJ1-6; 7 bases agree with TRBD1. V lost 4 bases and J lost 7; bases outside the gene matches: 8. CDR1 and CDR2 (germline): SGDLS, YYNGEE. The CDR3 runs to 15 residues. In DNA, the CDR3 is TGTGCCAGCAGCTCCAGACAGGGTGGGAATTCACCCCTCCACTTT. Its protein product is CASSSRQGGNSPLHF.

CDR3 residues: CASSPPGTGGWDEQFF. The DNA for the CDR3 is TGTGCCAGCAGCCCTCCCGGGACAGGGGGCTGGGATGAGCAGTTCTTC. This rearrangement joins TRBV13 to TRBJ2-1; 12 bases align to TRBD1. The CDR3 loop spans 16 amino acids. CDR1 is PRHDT and CDR2 is FYEKMQ in the germline V gene (reference sequence). The J segment lost 8 bases and the V segment lost 5 bases, leaving 10 bases of the junction unmatched.

V usage is TRBV3-1 (or the pseudogene TRBV3-2) and J usage is TRBJ2-5; 8 bases align to TRBD2. V trimming: 0 bases; J trimming: 2 bases; junction bases outside the gene matches: 5. Germline CDR1 LGHDT, CDR2 YNNKEL (reference sequence). The CDR3 has 16 residues. Here the CDR3 reads CASSQDGIAGQETQYF. The CDR3 DNA is TGTGCCAGCAGCCAAGATGGTATAGCGGGGCAAGAGACCCAGTACTTC.

The rearrangement uses TRBV14 and TRBJ2-1; D is undetermined. The CDR3 loop spans 13 amino acids. Germline CDR1 SGHDN, CDR2 FVKESK. V was trimmed by 0 bases and J by 3 bases, leaving 3 bases between them. In DNA form, the CDR3 reads TGTGCCAGCAGCCAAGACTACTACAATGAGCAGTTCTTC. Translation: CASSQDYYNEQFF.

This clone was recorded a few times. The rearrangement uses TRBV5-3 and TRBJ2-5, with 11 bases fitting TRBD2. TRBV5-3 is recorded as an ORF, its role being uncertain. Trimming removed 4 bases from V and 0 bases from J; junction bases left unmatched: 5. This CDR3 has 16 amino acids. The CDR3 region is CARSPGLAEHQETQYF. In DNA, the CDR3 is TGTGCCAGAAGCCCGGGACTAGCGGAGCACCAAGAGACCCAGTACTTC.

The gene calls are TRBV6-1 and TRBJ1-5; maybe TRBD1 (5 bases). The V end was cut by 1 base, the J end by 7 bases, with 14 bases between. The CDR3 length is 15 residues. CDR1 is MNHNS, CDR2 SASEGT, per germline. The CDR3 DNA reads as TGTGCCAGCAGTGAAGGGCCAGGACAATGGCAGCCCCAGCATTTT. Protein: CASSEGPGQWQPQHF.